Listed below are T cell receptor beta chains from one sample, sequenced in a study of technical replicates of blood from a few donors. Sequenced by immunoSEQ multiplex PCR; TCRdb stores in-frame clones only, minus some. Here the sample spans around 100,000 clones, 96% being singletons. The sample was T cells isolated from PBMCs. These receptors were taken from a human donor in good health. CDR3s include the opening cysteine and the closing phenylalanine or tryptophan. D genes are given only for firm matches. Only part of the rows carry a size: once, few, many, or a class if the clone is expanded.

>TRBJ1-2|TRBV7-9|14|.|.
CASSQAGINYGYTF
TGTGCCAGCAGCCAAGCCGGGATTAACTATGGCTACACCTTC
>TRBJ2-7|TRBV21-1|21|.|once
CASISSRTPGTGVYFSYEQYF
TGTGCCAGCATCTCATCTAGAACCCCTGGGACAGGGGTTTACTTCTCCTACGAGCAGTACTTC
>TRBJ2-3|TRBV25-1|15|.|few
CASSPYRGAADTQYF
TGTGCCAGCAGTCCCTATCGGGGGGCCGCAGATACGCAGTATTTT
>TRBJ2-2|TRBV7-2|15|TRBD1|.
CASSQGAGDTGELFF
TGTGCCAGCAGCCAGGGGGCCGGGGACACCGGGGAGCTGTTTTTT
>TRBJ1-1|TRBV7-9|13|.|.
CASSLPKNTEAFF
TGTGCCAGCAGCTTACCCAAGAACACTGAAGCTTTCTTT
>TRBJ2-2|TRBV29-1|15|.|.
CSVSLLMQGSGELFF
TGCAGCGTTTCCCTCTTGATGCAGGGAAGCGGGGAGCTGTTTTTT
>TRBJ1-1|TRBV27|13|.|.
CASSLQANTEAFF
TGTGCCAGCAGTTTGCAGGCGAACACTGAAGCTTTCTTT
>TRBJ2-3|TRBV5-6|16|TRBD1|.
CASSWDRFSGTDTQYF
TGTGCCAGCAGCTGGGACAGATTTAGTGGCACAGATACGCAGTATTTT
>TRBJ2-7|TRBV7-9|13|TRBD2|once
CAGQRLAGDEQYF
TGTGCCGGACAAAGACTAGCGGGGGACGAGCAGTACTTC
>TRBJ2-7|TRBV5-1|15|.|.
CASSPRVEAYHEQYF
TGCGCCAGCAGCCCCCGGGTCGAAGCATACCACGAGCAGTACTTC
>TRBJ1-1|TRBV5-1|14|TRBD1|.
CASSPNRGNTEAFF
TGCGCCAGCAGTCCGAACAGGGGAAACACTGAAGCTTTCTTT
>TRBJ1-1|TRBV18|17|TRBD1|.
CASSRERQGGSNTEAFF
TGTGCCAGCTCACGGGAGAGACAGGGTGGATCCAACACTGAAGCTTTCTTT
>TRBJ1-2|TRBV27|12|.|.
CASAPGNDGYTF
TGTGCCAGCGCCCCGGGTAACGATGGCTACACCTTC
>TRBJ2-5|TRBV29-1|18|TRBD2|.
CSVDGLAATSGLQETQYF
TGCAGCGTTGACGGACTAGCGGCTACCTCCGGCCTTCAAGAGACCCAGTACTTC
>TRBJ2-4|TRBV4-2|20|TRBD2|.
CASSPGLAGGPRVAKNIQYF
TGTGCCAGCAGCCCGGGACTAGCGGGAGGGCCGAGGGTCGCCAAAAACATTCAGTACTTC
>TRBJ2-3|TRBV7-2|16|.|.
CASSLQEARYTDTQYF
TGTGCCAGCAGCTTACAGGAGGCACGATACACAGATACGCAGTATTTT
>TRBJ1-5|TRBV2|14|.|.
CASSELWGGVPQHF
TGTGCCAGCAGTGAACTATGGGGGGGAGTGCCCCAGCATTTT
>TRBJ2-1|TRBV27|15|.|.
CASSPIAASYNEQFF
TGTGCCAGCAGTCCCATAGCGGCCTCCTACAATGAGCAGTTCTTC
>TRBJ1-5|TRBV5-4|17|.|.
CASTPGGEADCNQPQHF
TGTGCCAGCACCCCGGGGGGGGAGGCGGATTGCAATCAGCCCCAGCATTTT
>TRBJ2-2|TRBV5-4|16|.|.
CASSLGISVNTGELFF
TGTGCCAGCAGCTTGGGTATATCTGTGAACACCGGGGAGCTGTTTTTT
>TRBJ1-1|TRBV6-6|15|.|few
CASSSDRYRYTEAFF
TGTGCCAGCAGCTCTGACAGGTATCGGTACACTGAAGCTTTCTTT
>TRBJ1-1|TRBV19|15|TRBD1|few
CASSSGQGWGTEAFF
TGTGCCAGTAGTAGTGGACAGGGATGGGGAACTGAAGCTTTCTTT
>TRBJ2-5|TRBV4-1|16|.|.
CASSQEDVGRQETQYF
TGCGCCAGCAGCCAAGAAGACGTGGGGCGCCAAGAGACCCAGTACTTC
>TRBJ2-1|TRBV19|14|.|.
CASSVTASSHEQFF
TGTGCCAGTAGTGTAACAGCTAGCAGTCATGAGCAGTTCTTC
>TRBJ2-1|TRBV18|13|.|.
CASSPGTYNEQFF
TGTGCCAGCTCACCGGGCACATACAATGAGCAGTTCTTC
>TRBJ2-3|TRBV27|15|.|.
CASSLGTPLAWEQYF
TGTGCCAGCAGTTTAGGGACTCCGCTAGCGTGGGAGCAGTATTTT
>TRBJ2-3|TRBV5-6|16|TRBD2|.
CASSPAGREGADTQYF
TGTGCCAGCAGCCCCGCGGGGCGGGAGGGTGCAGATACGCAGTATTTT
>TRBJ2-2|TRBV10-1|17|TRBD1|.
CASSDGDRAWDTGELFF
TGCGCCAGCAGTGACGGGGACAGGGCATGGGACACCGGGGAGCTGTTTTTT
>TRBJ1-2|TRBV11-2|17|TRBD1|.
CASSLGDRGESDYGYTF
TGTGCCAGCAGCTTGGGGGACAGGGGAGAATCGGACTATGGCTACACCTTC
>TRBJ2-3|TRBV7-3|16|.|.
CASSRGLAPSTDTQYF
TGTGCCAGCAGCCGGGGTTTAGCTCCTTCCACAGATACGCAGTATTTT
>TRBJ2-4|TRBV2|20|TRBD2|.
CASSPIFLAGGPKRVDIQYF
TGTGCCAGCAGCCCCATCTTTCTAGCGGGAGGGCCTAAGAGAGTGGACATTCAGTACTTC
>TRBJ2-1|TRBV6-5|16|TRBD2|.
CASSYSAGGGGNEQFF
TGTGCCAGCAGTTACTCGGCGGGAGGGGGGGGCAATGAGCAGTTCTTC
>TRBJ2-7|TRBV10-3|11|.|.
CAISDQSLQYF
TGTGCCATCAGCGATCAATCACTTCAGTACTTC
>TRBJ1-5|TRBV5-1|15|.|.
CASSLESGANQPQHF
TGCGCCAGCAGCTTGGAATCGGGTGCCAATCAGCCCCAGCATTTT
>TRBJ2-2|TRBV2|15|TRBD2|once
CASRQGLAAGGELFF
TGTGCCAGCAGGCAAGGGCTAGCGGCGGGTGGGGAGCTGTTTTTT
>TRBJ1-4|TRBV2|14|TRBD1|.
CASISGTGGEKLFF
TGTGCCAGCATATCCGGGACAGGGGGAGAAAAACTGTTTTTT
>TRBJ2-1|TRBV15|16|.|.
CATSRGGSTSDNEQFF
TGTGCCACCAGCAGAGGTGGGTCCACAAGCGACAATGAGCAGTTCTTC
>TRBJ1-2|TRBV7-2|16|.|.
CASSLDPTGILYGYTF
TGTGCCAGCAGCTTAGACCCAACAGGGATCCTTTATGGCTACACCTTC
>TRBJ2-7|TRBV7-2|15|TRBD2|.
CASSLVQREEYEQYF
TGTGCCAGCAGCTTAGTTCAGCGGGAGGAATACGAGCAGTACTTC
>TRBJ1-5|TRBV2|15|.|.
CASSDLGSSNQPQHF
TGTGCCAGCAGTGATCTGGGGAGTAGCAATCAGCCCCAGCATTTT
>TRBJ1-1|TRBV15|15|.|.
CATSRGFSEYTEAFF
TGTGCCACCAGCAGAGGATTTTCAGAATACACTGAAGCTTTCTTT
>TRBJ1-5|TRBV7-9|14|.|.
CASSSGQNYQPQHF
TGTGCCAGCAGCTCAGGACAGAACTATCAGCCCCAGCATTTT